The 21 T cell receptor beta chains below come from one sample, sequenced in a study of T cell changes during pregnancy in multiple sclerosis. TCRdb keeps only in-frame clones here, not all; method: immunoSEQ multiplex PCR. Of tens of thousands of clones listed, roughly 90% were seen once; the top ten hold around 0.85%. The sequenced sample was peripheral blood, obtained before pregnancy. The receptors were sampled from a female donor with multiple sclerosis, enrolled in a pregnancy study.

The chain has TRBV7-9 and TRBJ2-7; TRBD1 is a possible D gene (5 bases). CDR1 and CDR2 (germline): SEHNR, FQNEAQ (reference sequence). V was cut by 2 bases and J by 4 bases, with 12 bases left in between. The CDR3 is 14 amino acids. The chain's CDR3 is CASSLQGAIYEQYF. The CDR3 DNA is TGTGCCAGCAGCTTACAAGGGGCCATTTACGAGCAGTACTTC.

CDR3 coding DNA: TGTGCCATCAGTGTGACAGAGGATAATGAAAAACTGTTTTTT. It codes for CAISVTEDNEKLFF. This chain connects TRBV10-3 to TRBJ1-4; the D gene is possibly TRBD1 (5 bases). This CDR3 region has 14 residues. V was trimmed by 4 bases and J by 4 bases, leaving 10 bases between them. Germline CDR1 ENHRY, CDR2 SYGVKD.

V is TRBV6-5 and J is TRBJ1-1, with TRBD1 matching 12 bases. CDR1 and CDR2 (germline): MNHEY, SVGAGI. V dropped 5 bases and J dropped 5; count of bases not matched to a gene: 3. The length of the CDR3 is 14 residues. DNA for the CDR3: TGTGCCAGCAGTGGGACAGGGGGCGTTACTGAAGCTTTCTTT. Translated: CASSGTGGVTEAFF.

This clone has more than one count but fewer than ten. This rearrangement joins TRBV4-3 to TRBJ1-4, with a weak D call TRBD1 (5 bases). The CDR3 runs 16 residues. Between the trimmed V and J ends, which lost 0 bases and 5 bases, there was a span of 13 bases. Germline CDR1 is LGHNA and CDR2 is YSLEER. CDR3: CASSQELGGQNEKLFF. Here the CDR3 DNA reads TGCGCCAGCAGCCAAGAATTGGGGGGTCAGAATGAAAAACTGTTTTTT.

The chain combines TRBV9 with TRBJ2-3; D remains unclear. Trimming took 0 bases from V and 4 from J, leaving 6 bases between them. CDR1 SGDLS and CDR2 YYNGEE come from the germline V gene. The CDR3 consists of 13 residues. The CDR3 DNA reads TGTGCCAGCAGCGTAGTTATCCCAGATACGCAGTATTTT. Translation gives CASSVVIPDTQYF.

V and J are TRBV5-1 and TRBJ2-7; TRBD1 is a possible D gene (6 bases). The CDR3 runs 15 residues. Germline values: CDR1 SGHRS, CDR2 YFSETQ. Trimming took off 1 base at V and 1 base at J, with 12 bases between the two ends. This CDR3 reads CASSLWAGVSYEQYF. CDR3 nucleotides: TGCGCCAGCAGCTTGTGGGCAGGGGTTTCCTACGAGCAGTACTTC.

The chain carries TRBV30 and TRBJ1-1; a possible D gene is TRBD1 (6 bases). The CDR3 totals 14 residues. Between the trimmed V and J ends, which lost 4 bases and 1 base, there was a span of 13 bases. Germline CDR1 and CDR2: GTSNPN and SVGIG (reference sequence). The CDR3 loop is CAWTVLGGNTEAFF. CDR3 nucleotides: TGTGCCTGGACCGTCCTAGGGGGGAACACTGAAGCTTTCTTT.

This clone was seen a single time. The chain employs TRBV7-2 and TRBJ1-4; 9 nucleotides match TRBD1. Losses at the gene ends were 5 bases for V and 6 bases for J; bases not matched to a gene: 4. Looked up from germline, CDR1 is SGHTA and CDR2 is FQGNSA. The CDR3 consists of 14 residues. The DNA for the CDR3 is TGTGCCAGCAGCAAACAGGGGGCGTATGAAAAACTGTTTTTT. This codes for CASSKQGAYEKLFF. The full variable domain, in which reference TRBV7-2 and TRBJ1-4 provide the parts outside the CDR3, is GAGVSQSPSNKVTEKGKDVELRCDPISGHTALYWYRQSLGQGLEFLIYFQGNSAPDKSGLPSDRFSAERTGGSVSTLTIQRTQQEDSAVYLCASSKQGAYEKLFFGSGTQLSVL.

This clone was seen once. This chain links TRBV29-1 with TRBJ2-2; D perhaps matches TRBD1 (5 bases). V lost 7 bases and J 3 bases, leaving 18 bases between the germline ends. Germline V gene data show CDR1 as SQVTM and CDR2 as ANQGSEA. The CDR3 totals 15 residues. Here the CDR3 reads CSAQKGAGHTGELFF. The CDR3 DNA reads TGCAGCGCTCAAAAAGGGGCAGGGCACACCGGGGAGCTGTTTTTT.

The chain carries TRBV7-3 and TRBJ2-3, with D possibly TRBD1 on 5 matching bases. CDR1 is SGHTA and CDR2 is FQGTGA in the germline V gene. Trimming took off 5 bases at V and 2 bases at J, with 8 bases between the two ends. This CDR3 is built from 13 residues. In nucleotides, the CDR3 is TGTGCCAGCAGCCGACAGTACACAGATACGCAGTATTTT. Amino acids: CASSRQYTDTQYF.

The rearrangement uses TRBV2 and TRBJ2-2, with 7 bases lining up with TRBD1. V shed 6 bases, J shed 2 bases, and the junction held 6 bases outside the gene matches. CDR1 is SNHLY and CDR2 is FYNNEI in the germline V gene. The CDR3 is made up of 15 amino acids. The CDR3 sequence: CASRETGSNTGELFF. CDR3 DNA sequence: TGTGCCAGCAGGGAGACAGGGAGCAACACCGGGGAGCTGTTTTTT.

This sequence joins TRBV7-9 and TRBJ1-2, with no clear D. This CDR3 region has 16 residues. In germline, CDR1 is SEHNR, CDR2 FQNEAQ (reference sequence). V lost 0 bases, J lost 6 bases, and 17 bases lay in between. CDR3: CASSLAPQAGRHGYTF. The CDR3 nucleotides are TGTGCCAGCAGCTTAGCGCCTCAGGCAGGAAGACATGGCTACACCTTC.

CDR3 protein: CASSLAGQGNTDTQYF. Here the CDR3 DNA reads TGCGCCAGCAGCTTGGCGGGACAGGGGAACACAGATACGCAGTATTTT. The chain couples TRBV5-1 to TRBJ2-3; 10 nucleotides line up with TRBD1. The CDR3 spans 16 residues. The V segment lost 0 bases and the J segment 2 bases; nucleotides outside the gene matches: 3. The germline CDR1 and CDR2 sequences are SGHRS and YFSETQ. The whole variable domain, remainder taken from reference TRBV5-1 and TRBJ2-3, is KAGVTQTPRYLIKTRGQQVTLSCSPISGHRSVSWYQQTPGQGLQFLFEYFSETQRNKGNFPGRFSGRQFSNSRSEMNVSTLELGDSALYLCASSLAGQGNTDTQYFGPGTRLTVL.

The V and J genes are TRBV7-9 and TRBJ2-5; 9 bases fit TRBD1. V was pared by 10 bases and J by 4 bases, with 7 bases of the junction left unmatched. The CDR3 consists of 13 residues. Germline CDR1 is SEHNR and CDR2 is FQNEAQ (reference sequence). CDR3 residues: CATKQGAGETQYF. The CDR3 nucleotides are TGTGCCACCAAACAGGGGGCCGGAGAGACCCAGTACTTC.

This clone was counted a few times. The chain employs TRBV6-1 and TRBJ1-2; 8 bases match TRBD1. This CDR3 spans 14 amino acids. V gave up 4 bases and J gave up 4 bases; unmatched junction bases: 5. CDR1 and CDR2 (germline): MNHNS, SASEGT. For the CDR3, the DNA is TGTGCCAGCAGTGTACAGGGGGGAGCCTATGGCTACACCTTC. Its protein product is CASSVQGGAYGYTF.

The CDR3 nucleotides are TGCGCCAGCAGCTTGGTCCGGGGGGGGAACACTGAAGCTTTCTTT. It specifies CASSLVRGGNTEAFF. The gene calls are TRBV5-1 and TRBJ1-1; maybe TRBD1 (5 bases). Germline CDR1 SGHRS, CDR2 YFSETQ. The ends were cut back, 0 bases at V and 1 base at J, with 10 bases in the middle. The CDR3 runs to 15 residues.

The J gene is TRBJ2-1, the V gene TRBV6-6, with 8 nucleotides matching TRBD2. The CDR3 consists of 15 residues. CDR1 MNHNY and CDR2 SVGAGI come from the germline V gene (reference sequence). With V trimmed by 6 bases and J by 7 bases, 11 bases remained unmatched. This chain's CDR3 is CASSPRGGRRNEQFF. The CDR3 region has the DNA TGTGCCAGCAGCCCTCGGGGGGGCCGGAGAAATGAGCAGTTCTTC.

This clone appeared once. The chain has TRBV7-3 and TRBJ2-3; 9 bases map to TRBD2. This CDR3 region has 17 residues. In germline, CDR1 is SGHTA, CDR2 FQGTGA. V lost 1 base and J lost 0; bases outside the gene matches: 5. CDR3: CASSLRRAGGSTDTQYF. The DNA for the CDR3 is TGTGCCAGCAGCTTAAGGCGAGCGGGGGGTAGCACAGATACGCAGTATTTT. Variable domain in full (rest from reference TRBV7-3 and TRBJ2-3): GAGVSQTPSNKVTEKGKYVELRCDPISGHTALYWYRQSLGQGPEFLIYFQGTGAADDSGLPNDRFFAVRPEGSVSTLKIQRTERGDSAVYLCASSLRRAGGSTDTQYFGPGTRLTVL.

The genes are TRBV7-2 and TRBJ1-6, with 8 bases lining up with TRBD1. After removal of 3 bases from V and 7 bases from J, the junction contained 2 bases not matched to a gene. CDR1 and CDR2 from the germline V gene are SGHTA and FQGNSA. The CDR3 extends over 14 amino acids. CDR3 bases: TGTGCCAGCAGCTTCCGACAGGGGAATTCACCCCTCCACTTT. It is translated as CASSFRQGNSPLHF.

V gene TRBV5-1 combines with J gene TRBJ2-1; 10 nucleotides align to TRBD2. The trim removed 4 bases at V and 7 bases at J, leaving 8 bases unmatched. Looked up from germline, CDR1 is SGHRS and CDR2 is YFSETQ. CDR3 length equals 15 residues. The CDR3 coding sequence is TGCGCCAGCAGCCCAGCGGGGGGGAGGTTAAATGAGCAGTTCTTC. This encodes CASSPAGGRLNEQFF.

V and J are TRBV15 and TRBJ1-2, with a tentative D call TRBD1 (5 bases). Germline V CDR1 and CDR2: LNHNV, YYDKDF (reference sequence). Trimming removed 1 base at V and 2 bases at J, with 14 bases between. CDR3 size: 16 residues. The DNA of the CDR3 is TGTGCCACCAGCAGAGCCGGGGGACTTGGGAACTATGGCTACACCTTC. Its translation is CATSRAGGLGNYGYTF.